The 3 T cell receptor beta chains presented below share a single source sample, sequenced in a study of T-cell reconstitution after alpha-beta-depleted transplantation in children. The library targeted TCRbeta and was prepared with unique molecular identifiers. TCRdb re-derived calls from the PCR reads in MiXCR, one entry per CDR3 protein. The table records a few hundred thousand distinct CDR3 sequences, 10% to 13% of them present only once. The input for sequencing was PBMCs from the stem cell graft donor, taken from the stem cell graft. The receptors shown here come from a human donor who donated a stem cell graft to a child with acute lymphoblastic leukemia.

In its sample, this clonotype was seen many times. The chain is built from TRBV12-3 or TRBV12-4 and TRBJ2-1; 10 nucleotides match TRBD1. The CDR3 covers 15 residues. V dropped 6 bases and J dropped 7; count of bases not matched to a gene: 9. CDR3 sequence reads: CASSSTGGSRNEQFF. The DNA for the CDR3 is TGTGCCAGCAGCTCGACAGGGGGCAGTCGGAATGAGCAGTTCTTC.

The rearrangement links TRBV6-1 to TRBJ2-1; 9 positions match TRBD1. J gave up 6 bases and V 6 bases, and 12 bases lay outside the gene matches. Germline V gene lookup returns CDR1 MNHNS and CDR2 SASEGT. The length of the CDR3 is 16 residues. DNA for the CDR3: TGTGCCAGCAGCCTCAGTGCCGGGACAGGGTTCAATGAGCAGTTCTTC. Protein sequence: CASSLSAGTGFNEQFF.

The chain is built from TRBV27 and TRBJ1-2; D not certain. The CDR3 has 13 residues. Germline values: CDR1 MNHEY, CDR2 SMNVEV (reference sequence). Trimming took 5 bases from V and 8 from J, leaving 15 bases between them. CDR3 sequence: CASSPARLNGYTF. CDR3 DNA sequence: TGTGCCAGCAGTCCCGCCCGACTCAACGGCTACACCTTC.